Below, 8 T cell receptor beta chains from the same sample are listed, as sequenced in a study of control samples from healthy donors and cancer patients. Assay: immunoSEQ multiplex PCR; the TCRdb copy retains only in-frame clones and omits some. The table has 200,000 or so clones, over 80% seen once; the top ten hold about 1.7%. The sample taken for sequencing was blood. The receptors come from a young man in good health.

The chain links TRBV2 to TRBJ1-1, with TRBD1 matching 8 bases. The CDR3 sequence is 15 residues long. The germline gives CDR1 SNHLY, CDR2 FYNNEI. With V trimmed by 6 bases and J by 4 bases, 10 bases remained unmatched. The CDR3 loop reads CASRKEQGVGTEAFF. CDR3 nucleotide sequence: TGTGCCAGCAGGAAAGAACAGGGGGTGGGCACTGAAGCTTTCTTT.

The V call is TRBV7-8, the J call TRBJ1-5; D ambiguous. CDR3 length: 14 amino acids. V was clipped by 5 bases and J by 5 bases, with 13 bases between them. Germline CDR1 is SGHVS and CDR2 is FQNEAQ. The CDR3 DNA sequence: TGTGCCAGCAGCATAAGAAACACAGATCAGCCCCAGCATTTT. It specifies CASSIRNTDQPQHF.

This clone was counted a single time. This sequence joins TRBV5-1 and TRBJ1-1, with D possibly matching TRBD1 (6 bases). This CDR3 is 16 amino acids long. Trimming removed 5 bases at V and 0 bases at J, with 17 bases between. In germline, CDR1 is SGHRS, CDR2 YFSETQ. As DNA, the CDR3 is TGCGCCAGCAGTCCCGGACAGACCTTCATGAACACTGAAGCTTTCTTT. Amino acid sequence: CASSPGQTFMNTEAFF.

V gene TRBV27 combines with J gene TRBJ1-2; D gene ambiguous. This CDR3 has 12 amino acids. Germline V gene lookup returns CDR1 MNHEY and CDR2 SMNVEV (reference sequence). V lost 3 bases and J lost 8, with 10 bases in between. The CDR3 here is CASSFSLKGYTF. The CDR3 nucleotides are TGTGCCAGCAGTTTCTCTCTAAAGGGCTACACCTTC.

The rearrangement links TRBV4-1 to TRBJ1-2; D gene unclear. The CDR3 covers 11 residues. V lost 2 bases to trimming and J lost 4 bases, with 2 bases between them. Germline assignment: CDR1 MGHRA and CDR2 YSYEKL. CDR3 protein: CASSQRYGYTF. The CDR3 nucleotides are TGCGCCAGCAGCCAACGCTATGGCTACACCTTC.

The chain has TRBV7-7 and TRBJ2-7; 7 nucleotides agree with TRBD1. The V gene's germline CDR1 is SSHAT and CDR2 FNYEAQ (reference sequence). The CDR3 sequence is 13 residues long. V shed 1 base, J shed 7 bases, and the junction held 4 bases outside the gene matches. The CDR3 loop is CASSLERGREQYF. The CDR3 DNA sequence: TGTGCCAGCAGCTTAGAAAGGGGGCGTGAGCAGTACTTC.

The rearrangement links TRBV11-2 to TRBJ1-1; perhaps TRBD1 as D (5 bases). V lost 3 bases and J lost 3, with 17 bases in between. This CDR3 comprises 16 residues. The germline V gene encodes CDR1 SGHAT and CDR2 FQNNGV. The chain's CDR3 is CASSFYLQGGDTEAFF. Written as DNA, the CDR3 is TGTGCCAGCAGCTTTTATCTGCAGGGTGGGGACACTGAAGCTTTCTTT. Full variable domain (remainder filled in from reference TRBV11-2 and TRBJ1-1): EAGVAQSPRYKIIEKRQSVAFWCNPISGHATLYWYQQILGQGPKLLIQFQNNGVVDDSQLPKDRFSAERLKGVDSTLKIQPAKLEDSAVYLCASSFYLQGGDTEAFFGQGTRLTVV.

The chain recombines TRBV6-1 with TRBJ1-1, with D unclear. Between the trimmed V and J ends, which lost 2 bases and 2 bases, there was a span of 9 bases. In germline, CDR1 is MNHNS, CDR2 SASEGT. The CDR3 runs 14 residues. CDR3 coding DNA: TGTGCCAGCAGTGAACGGCGGGTAAACACTGAAGCTTTCTTT. Its translation is CASSERRVNTEAFF.